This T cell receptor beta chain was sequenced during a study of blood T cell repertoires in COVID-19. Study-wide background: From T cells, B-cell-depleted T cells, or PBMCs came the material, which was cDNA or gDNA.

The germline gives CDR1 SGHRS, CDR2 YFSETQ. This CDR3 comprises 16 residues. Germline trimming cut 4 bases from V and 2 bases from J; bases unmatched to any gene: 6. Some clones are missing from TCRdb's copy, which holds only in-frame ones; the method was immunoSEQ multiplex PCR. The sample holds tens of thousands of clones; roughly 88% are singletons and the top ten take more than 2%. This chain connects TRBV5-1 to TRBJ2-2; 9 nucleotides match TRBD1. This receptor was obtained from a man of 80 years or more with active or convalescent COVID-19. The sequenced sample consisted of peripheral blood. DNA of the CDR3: TGCGCCAGCAGCCTCGGGACAGGGCCCAACACCGGGGAGCTGTTTTTT. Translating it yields CASSLGTGPNTGELFF. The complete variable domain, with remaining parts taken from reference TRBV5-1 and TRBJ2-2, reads KAGVTQTPRYLIKTRGQQVTLSCSPISGHRSVSWYQQTPGQGLQFLFEYFSETQRNKGNFPGRFSGRQFSNSRSEMNVSTLELGDSALYLCASSLGTGPNTGELFFGEGSRLTVL.